The 30 T cell receptor beta chains listed next were all sequenced from one sample in a study of regulatory T cells in long-lasting Graves disease. Building the TCR beta libraries relied on iRepertoire HTBI primers, and CDR3 regions underwent Arm-PCR. MiXCR, run by TCRdb on the multiplex PCR reads, gives a single entry per CDR3 protein. The sample holds 560,000 or so distinct CDR3 sequences, approximately 16% seen once. The time point: newly diagnosed GD, antithyroid drugs for less than 3 months. Scientists built the TCR library using RNA that was extracted from PBMCs. These data were also filed under a second study, of T cells in Graves' hyperthyroidism and ophthalmopathy.

The sequenced sample was peripheral blood mononuclear cells (PBMCs), obtained at new diagnosis, from a patient treated with antithyroid drugs. These receptors were taken from a man between 18 and 29 years old with Graves disease.

This clonotype has only a few counts. V and J are TRBV9 and TRBJ2-6; TRBD1 aligns across 9 bases. V trimming: 0 bases; J trimming: 4 bases; junction bases outside the gene matches: 5. The V gene's germline CDR1 is SGDLS and CDR2 YYNGEE. The CDR3 length is 17 residues. CDR3 loop: CASSVAGTGPGANVLTF. The CDR3 DNA reads TGTGCCAGCAGCGTAGCGGGGACAGGGCCAGGGGCCAACGTCCTGACTTTC.

This clonotype was seen repeatedly, ten times or more. V and J are TRBV7-3 and TRBJ1-2; the D gene is possibly TRBD1 (5 bases). The CDR3 covers 14 residues. Germline CDR1 and CDR2: SGHTA and FQGTGA. The germline V and J ends were trimmed by 0 bases and 6 bases, with 11 bases remaining between them. CDR3 sequence reads: CASSLTPGVDGYTF. CDR3 DNA: TGTGCCAGCAGCTTAACCCCGGGGGTGGATGGCTACACCTTC.

The rearrangement joins TRBV19 to TRBJ1-2; no reliable D call. Germline V gene sequence: CDR1 LNHDA, CDR2 SQIVND (reference sequence). The V end lost 1 base, the J end lost 8 bases, and 17 bases lay between the germline ends. The length of the CDR3 is 15 residues. CDR3 nucleotides: TGTGCCAGTAGTATAGGCCGGGAACTAATGAGAGGCTACACCTTC. This sequence encodes CASSIGRELMRGYTF.

The V and J genes are TRBV7-9 and TRBJ2-3; the match to TRBD1 covers 7 bases. The tail of the sequence fits TRBJ1-1 better, so the J call may be wrong. The germline gives CDR1 SEHNR, CDR2 FQNEAQ (reference sequence). The CDR3 sequence is 13 residues long. Here the CDR3 DNA reads TGTGCCAGCAGCTCAGATCCGGGACAGGAAGCTTTCTTT. Amino acid sequence: CASSSDPGQEAFF.

In regard to this clonotype: Since a much larger clone is just one base distant, this may be a read error. The J gene is TRBJ2-1, the V gene TRBV10-3; TRBD2 matches at 10 bases. Germline CDR1 reads ENHRY; CDR2 reads SYGVKD. CDR3 length equals 16 residues. DNA for the CDR3: TGTGCCATCAGTGAGGGAGGACTAGCGGAGAACAATGAGCAGCTCTTC. This gives the protein CAISEGGLAENNEQLF.

This clonotype was observed a handful of times. The rearrangement uses TRBV14 and TRBJ1-2; maybe TRBD1 (5 bases). Per the germline V gene, CDR1 is SGHDN and CDR2 is FVKESK. The CDR3 loop spans 13 amino acids. Trimming stripped 1 base from V and 8 bases from J, with 11 bases between. The CDR3 bases are TGTGCCAGCAGCCAAGTCCGGGGGTCGGGCTACACCTTC. It translates to CASSQVRGSGYTF.

This clonotype showed up many times. This CDR3 is CASSPSKDITYEQYF. The DNA of the CDR3 is TGTGCCAGCAGCCCCAGTAAGGACATAACCTACGAGCAGTACTTC. The genes are TRBV2 and TRBJ2-7, with a tentative D call TRBD1 (5 bases). The V gene's germline CDR1 is SNHLY and CDR2 FYNNEI. The V gene lost 6 bases and the J gene lost 2 bases, with 17 bases spanning the gap. The CDR3 totals 15 residues.

This clonotype was seen ten or more times. The rearrangement joins TRBV27 to TRBJ1-5; 7 bases are shared with TRBD1. The J segment lost 1 base and the V segment lost 6 bases, leaving 3 bases of the junction unmatched. The CDR3 has 14 amino acids. The germline gives CDR1 MNHEY, CDR2 SMNVEV (reference sequence). The CDR3 region is CASSRGQSNQPQHF. The CDR3 bases are TGTGCCAGCAGCCGGGGACAGAGCAATCAGCCCCAGCATTTT.

This clonotype has at least ten counts. DNA for the CDR3: TGCGCCAGCAGCTTCCCTAGCGGCTACGAGCAGTACTTC. Protein product: CASSFPSGYEQYF. This chain links TRBV5-1 with TRBJ2-7; 7 bases map to TRBD2. The J segment lost 3 bases and the V segment lost 2 bases, leaving 2 bases of the junction unmatched. Germline V gene lookup returns CDR1 SGHRS and CDR2 YFSETQ. This CDR3 has 13 residues.

This clonotype was counted only a few times. The gene calls are TRBV28 and TRBJ2-1; the match to TRBD1 covers 7 bases. CDR3 length: 13 amino acids. Germline assignment: CDR1 MDHEN and CDR2 SYDVKM. J was trimmed by 8 bases and V by 4 bases; bases with no gene match: 5. The CDR3 here is CASSSHRGYEQFF. CDR3 nucleotides: TGTGCCAGCAGTTCGCACAGGGGCTATGAGCAGTTCTTC.

The genes are TRBV30 and TRBJ2-1; no clear D. The CDR3 runs to 12 residues. V shed 0 bases and J shed 8 bases, with 8 bases lying between them. Germline values: CDR1 GTSNPN, CDR2 SVGIG (reference sequence). CDR3 sequence (DNA): TGTGCCTGGAGTGTTATCAGTGATGAGCAGTTCTTC. Translating it yields CAWSVISDEQFF.

This clonotype was seen repeatedly, ten times or more. The chain has TRBV12-5 and TRBJ2-1, with 15 positions matching TRBD2. Germline V gene sequence: CDR1 LGHNT, CDR2 FRNRAP. V shed 4 bases and J 0 bases; nucleotides not matched to a gene: 4. The CDR3 totals 18 residues. The CDR3 sequence is CASGSGLAGGSSYNEQFF. In DNA, the CDR3 is TGTGCTAGTGGTTCGGGACTAGCGGGAGGCAGCTCCTACAATGAGCAGTTCTTC.

This clonotype was detected many times. V and J are TRBV7-3 and TRBJ1-1, with D maybe TRBD1 (5 bases). This CDR3 contains 15 residues. Between the trimmed V and J ends, which lost 5 bases and 10 bases, there was a span of 23 bases. CDR1 and CDR2 (germline): SGHTA, FQGTGA. The CDR3 coding sequence is TGTGCCAGCAGCCTTGAGGGAGGGGCCTACACCCGAGCTTTCTTT. Translated: CASSLEGGAYTRAFF.

This clonotype was observed a handful of times. The CDR3 DNA reads TGCAGTGCTAGCGGAACGGGGCAGCCCCAGCATTTT. The encoded protein is CSASGTGQPQHF. This chain joins TRBV20-1 and TRBJ1-5, with D unclear. The CDR3 loop spans 12 amino acids. Trimming removed 3 bases from V and 7 bases from J, with 10 bases in between. CDR1 is DFQATT and CDR2 is SNEGSKA in the germline V gene (reference sequence).

This clonotype was picked up many times. The chain links TRBV7-9 to TRBJ1-2, with a tentative D call TRBD1 (5 bases). This CDR3 has 16 residues. Germline CDR1 SEHNR, CDR2 FQNEAQ (reference sequence). Trimming removed 5 bases at V and 2 bases at J, with 18 bases between. The CDR3 here is CASSRVRETANYGYTF. CDR3 coding DNA: TGTGCCAGCAGCCGTGTCAGAGAGACAGCCAACTATGGCTACACCTTC.

This sequence joins TRBV20-1 and TRBJ2-7, with D perhaps matching TRBD2 (5 bases). V was cut by 2 bases and J by 1 base, with 9 bases left in between. Germline V CDR1 and CDR2: DFQATT, SNEGSKA (reference sequence). This CDR3 spans 13 amino acids. The CDR3 sequence is CSARNGESYEQYF. The CDR3 nucleotides are TGCAGTGCTAGAAACGGGGAGTCCTACGAGCAGTACTTC.

The rearrangement joins TRBV6-1 to TRBJ1-3; possible D gene TRBD1, 5 bases. Looked up from germline, CDR1 is MNHNS and CDR2 is SASEGT. Trimming took 6 bases from V and 0 from J, leaving 9 bases between them. The CDR3 runs to 14 residues. The CDR3 nucleotides read TGTGCCAGCAGCAGGGACGGCTCTGGAAACACCATATATTTT. Protein product: CASSRDGSGNTIYF.

At least ten counts were recorded for this clonotype. This chain links TRBV6-1 with TRBJ1-2, with a tentative D call TRBD1 (5 bases). The CDR3 spans 14 residues. Trimming took 6 bases from V and 4 from J, leaving 15 bases between them. Per the germline V gene, CDR1 is MNHNS and CDR2 is SASEGT. The CDR3 is CASSPSGVVYGYTF. The CDR3 coding sequence is TGTGCCAGCAGCCCCTCGGGGGTCGTCTATGGCTACACCTTC.

Remarks on this clonotype: A far larger clone is only one base removed, so a read error is likely. The gene calls are TRBV2 and TRBJ1-1, with D maybe TRBD1 (6 bases). Germline V lookup: CDR1 SNHLY, CDR2 FYNNEI. CDR3 length: 14 amino acids. CDR3 in DNA: TGTGCCAGCAGTTTTGGGGGGCTTAACACTAAAGCTTTCTTT. Translation gives CASSFGGLNTKAFF.

This clonotype showed up just a few times. The J gene is TRBJ2-7, the V gene TRBV15, with no clear D. Germline V CDR1 and CDR2: LNHNV, YYDKDF (reference sequence). Trimming removed 0 bases from V and 3 bases from J, with 15 bases in between. CDR3 size: 16 residues. The CDR3 DNA reads TGTGCCACCAGCAGAGATCTTGTAGCAAGGAGCTACGAGCAGTACTTC. Its translation is CATSRDLVARSYEQYF. Full variable domain (remainder filled in from reference TRBV15 and TRBJ2-7): DAMVIQNPRYQVTQFGKPVTLSCSQTLNHNVMYWYQQKSSQAPKLLFHYYDKDFNNEADTPDNFQSRRPNTSFCFLDIRSPGLGDTAMYLCATSRDLVARSYEQYFGPGTRLTVT.

This clonotype came up many times. This chain uses TRBV12-3 or TRBV12-4 with TRBJ2-1, with a tentative D call TRBD2 (7 bases). V was clipped by 3 bases and J by 8 bases, with 17 bases between them. CDR3 length: 15 residues. CDR3 bases: TGTGCCAGCAGTTTGGGGGGCGGGAGTTTGGATGAGCAGTTCTTC. Translated, it gives CASSLGGGSLDEQFF.

This clonotype was recorded at least ten times. The chain uses TRBV5-6 and TRBJ1-1; D is uncertain. The V end was cut by 0 bases, the J end by 1 base, with 13 bases between. The CDR3 contains 16 residues. Germline V gene lookup returns CDR1 SGHDT and CDR2 YYEEEE. This CDR3 is CASSLAGGIGNTEAFF. CDR3 nucleotides: TGTGCCAGCAGCTTGGCGGGTGGGATCGGGAACACTGAAGCTTTCTTT.

This clonotype appeared many times. This chain joins TRBV12-3 or TRBV12-4 and TRBJ1-2; 8 positions match TRBD1. The CDR3 consists of 15 residues. With V trimmed by 5 bases and J by 3 bases, 8 bases remained unmatched. The CDR3 coding sequence is TGTGCCAGCAGTCGCCAGGGGGCCGTAGACTATGGCTACACCTTC. Amino acid sequence: CASSRQGAVDYGYTF.

Ten or more counts support this clonotype. V gene TRBV6-1 combines with J gene TRBJ1-2; 8 bases are a match to TRBD1. The germline V gene has CDR1 MNHNS and CDR2 SASEGT. The length of the CDR3 is 15 residues. V dropped 6 bases and J dropped 4; count of bases not matched to a gene: 10. This CDR3 is CASSPSPTGGYGYTF. CDR3 bases: TGTGCCAGCAGCCCCTCTCCCACAGGGGGCTATGGCTACACCTTC.

This clonotype has a count of ten or more. For the CDR3, the DNA is TGTGCCAGCAGACAGGTCGGAAACTATGGCTACACCTTC. This translates into CASRQVGNYGYTF. The chain recombines TRBV11-2 with TRBJ1-2, with D tentatively TRBD1 (5 bases). Germline values: CDR1 SGHAT, CDR2 FQNNGV. The CDR3 spans 13 residues. V shed 6 bases and J shed 2 bases, with 10 bases lying between them.

This clonotype has a count of ten or more. The DNA for the CDR3 is TGTGCCAGCGGTGGGGGGAGGACGGGGAGTCAGCCCCAGCATTTT. As protein: CASGGGRTGSQPQHF. The chain joins TRBV6-1 to TRBJ1-5; TRBD1 might be the D (5 bases). In germline, CDR1 is MNHNS, CDR2 SASEGT. This CDR3 region has 15 residues. V lost 8 bases to trimming and J lost 6 bases, with 20 bases between them.

J is TRBJ1-4 and V is TRBV5-4; D is ambiguous. CDR3 length equals 15 residues. Trimming left V 2 bases short and J 6 bases short, with 14 bases between. Germline V lookup: CDR1 SGHNT, CDR2 YYREEE (reference sequence). As DNA, the CDR3 is TGTGCCAGCAGCTTCTCACTCAGTAGGGATGAAAAACTGTTTTTT. Amino acid sequence: CASSFSLSRDEKLFF.

V is TRBV20-1 and J is TRBJ2-1, with TRBD2 identical over 10 bases. There are 15 residues in the CDR3. Losses at the gene ends were 2 bases for V and 9 bases for J; bases not matched to a gene: 10. The V gene's germline CDR1 is DFQATT and CDR2 SNEGSKA (reference sequence). The DNA for the CDR3 is TGCAGTGCTAGACCGTTTACTAGCGGGATTGGTGAGCAGTTCTTC. This codes for CSARPFTSGIGEQFF.

V usage is TRBV7-3 and J usage is TRBJ2-1; D unclear. Germline V gives CDR1 SGHTA, CDR2 FQGTGA. V lost 3 bases to trimming and J lost 8 bases, with 17 bases between them. The CDR3 covers 15 residues. CDR3 sequence reads: CASSFSLGMGDEQFF. The CDR3 DNA is TGTGCCAGCAGCTTTTCCCTGGGCATGGGTGATGAGCAGTTCTTC.

The sample holds many counts of this clonotype. The CDR3 DNA reads as TGTGCCAGCAGCGTCGGGGCGAAGAACACTGAAGCTTTCTTT. Protein product: CASSVGAKNTEAFF. The rearrangement uses TRBV9 and TRBJ1-1, with D possibly matching TRBD1 (5 bases). CDR3 length equals 14 residues. Germline V gives CDR1 SGDLS, CDR2 YYNGEE. V was shortened by 2 bases and J by 1 base, with 9 bases between the two germline ends.